The 30 T cell receptor beta chains below all came from one sample that was sequenced in a study of blood T cell repertoires in COVID-19. This table comes from immunoSEQ multiplex PCR, and its TCRdb copy is limited to in-frame clones, with some not included. The table includes 250,000 to 300,000 clones, just over 90% detected once. The sample taken for sequencing was PBMCs or T cells enriched from blood (not recorded which). These receptors all stem from a woman aged 40-49 years with acute COVID-19.

V usage is TRBV2 and J usage is TRBJ2-1; 9 bases map to TRBD1. Per the germline V gene, CDR1 is SNHLY and CDR2 is FYNNEI. The CDR3 is made up of 13 amino acids. V gave up 10 bases and J gave up 4 bases; unmatched junction bases: 5. In DNA form, the CDR3 reads TGTGCCATCCCCGGGACAGGGTACAATGAGCAGTTCTTC. It is translated as CAIPGTGYNEQFF.

V is TRBV7-3 and J is TRBJ2-1, with 10 bases fitting TRBD2. V lost 1 base to trimming and J lost 8 bases; unmatched junction nucleotides: 5. Germline V gene lookup returns CDR1 SGHTA and CDR2 FQGTGA. The CDR3 consists of 15 residues. CDR3 sequence reads: CASSLIGLAGDEQFF. The CDR3 coding sequence is TGTGCCAGCAGCTTAATTGGGCTAGCGGGAGATGAGCAGTTCTTC. Together with reference TRBV7-3 and TRBJ2-1, the CDR3 gives the full variable domain: GAGVSQTPSNKVTEKGKYVELRCDPISGHTALYWYRQSLGQGPEFLIYFQGTGAADDSGLPNDRFFAVRPEGSVSTLKIQRTERGDSAVYLCASSLIGLAGDEQFFGPGTRLTVL.

This rearrangement joins TRBV18 to TRBJ1-1, with D possibly being TRBD1 (5 bases). Germline V gene lookup returns CDR1 KGHSH and CDR2 LQKENI. CDR3 length: 13 residues. Trimming removed 5 bases from V and 11 bases from J, with 18 bases in between. The CDR3 DNA reads as TGTGCCAGCTCATCCGAAGGGGAGGGAAGGGCTTTCTTT. This encodes CASSSEGEGRAFF.

The genes are TRBV27 and TRBJ2-2, with 8 bases matching TRBD2. Germline V gives CDR1 MNHEY, CDR2 SMNVEV (reference sequence). V lost 2 bases and J lost 4; bases outside the gene matches: 9. This CDR3 spans 17 amino acids. The CDR3 spells CASSLVWTSQSTGELFF. In DNA, the CDR3 is TGTGCCAGCAGTTTAGTCTGGACTAGCCAAAGCACCGGGGAGCTGTTTTTT.

The chain recombines TRBV7-9 with TRBJ1-1, with 7 bases lining up with TRBD1. V lost 7 bases, J lost 0 bases, and 8 bases stayed unmatched. Germline V CDR1 and CDR2: SEHNR, FQNEAQ (reference sequence). The CDR3 runs to 15 residues. The CDR3 DNA reads as TGTGCCAGCACGTCAGGGGGTGAGATGAACACTGAAGCTTTCTTT. Its protein product is CASTSGGEMNTEAFF. The full variable domain, with the rest looked up from reference TRBV7-9 and TRBJ1-1, is DTGVSQNPRHKITKRGQNVTFRCDPISEHNRLYWYRQTLGQGPEFLTYFQNEAQLEKSRLLSDRFSAERPKGSFSTLEIQRTEQGDSAMYLCASTSGGEMNTEAFFGQGTRLTVV.

The chain uses TRBV6-5 and TRBJ2-1; 7 bases match TRBD1. Germline CDR1 reads MNHEY; CDR2 reads SVGAGI. CDR3 length: 11 residues. The trim removed 7 bases at V and 7 bases at J, leaving 1 base unmatched. This chain's CDR3 is CASTQGNEQFF. The CDR3 bases are TGTGCCAGCACACAGGGGAATGAGCAGTTCTTC.

The chain has TRBV5-1 and TRBJ2-5, with D perhaps TRBD1 (6 bases). The CDR3 spans 16 residues. The V gene lost 0 bases and the J gene lost 0 bases, with 12 bases spanning the gap. Germline V gene data show CDR1 as SGHRS and CDR2 as YFSETQ. CDR3 nucleotides: TGCGCCAGCAGCTTGGAAAGGGGGTCGTACCAAGAGACCCAGTACTTC. Translating it yields CASSLERGSYQETQYF.

V is TRBV27 and J is TRBJ1-2; D ambiguous. Trimming stripped 0 bases from V and 7 bases from J, with 9 bases between. Germline CDR1 reads MNHEY; CDR2 reads SMNVEV (reference sequence). The CDR3 loop spans 13 amino acids. CDR3 protein: CASSLSQAGGYTF. The CDR3 DNA is TGTGCCAGCAGTTTATCCCAGGCGGGTGGCTACACCTTC.

The V and J genes are TRBV3-1 (or the pseudogene TRBV3-2) and TRBJ2-1, with 7 bases identical to TRBD2. The CDR3 runs to 16 residues. With 1 base clipped from V and 6 bases from J, the junction kept 9 bases outside the gene matches. Per germline, CDR1 LGHDT and CDR2 YNNKEL (reference sequence). CDR3 sequence reads: CASSQGGTGGGNEQFF. The DNA of the CDR3 is TGTGCCAGCAGCCAAGGGGGGACGGGGGGAGGCAATGAGCAGTTCTTC.

CDR3 in amino acids: CASSFDRVNTEAFF. The CDR3 nucleotides are TGTGCCAGCAGCTTCGACAGGGTAAACACTGAAGCTTTCTTT. This sequence joins TRBV5-4 and TRBJ1-1, with 7 bases that match TRBD1. Germline-derived CDR1 and CDR2 are SGHNT and YYREEE (reference sequence). The CDR3 is made up of 14 amino acids. V shed 2 bases and J 2 bases; nucleotides not matched to a gene: 3.

The rearrangement uses TRBV21-1 and TRBJ2-7; the D segment call TRBD1 is taken from the table without a DNA check. TRBV21-1 is a listed pseudogene. The CDR3 totals 18 residues. CDR3 region: CASSKRLQNRGYYYEQYF. CDR3 sequence (DNA): TGTGCCAGCAGCAAGCGTCTGCAAAACAGGGGGTACTACTACGAGCAGTACTTC.

The V gene is TRBV28, the J gene TRBJ1-3; unclear D gene. The CDR3 spans 15 residues. Per germline, CDR1 MDHEN and CDR2 SYDVKM. V was clipped by 7 bases and J by 2 bases, with 15 bases between them. The CDR3 sequence is CASISFGGAGNTIYF. The CDR3 nucleotides are TGTGCCAGCATATCATTTGGCGGGGCTGGAAACACCATATATTTT.

This chain uses TRBV5-1 with TRBJ2-6; D possibly corresponds to TRBD1 (6 bases). This CDR3 is 16 amino acids long. The germline CDR1 and CDR2 sequences are SGHRS and YFSETQ. V was trimmed by 2 bases and J by 0 bases, leaving 9 bases between them. The CDR3 sequence is CASSLTGTSGANVLTF. The CDR3 nucleotides read TGCGCCAGCAGCTTAACAGGGACCTCTGGGGCCAACGTCCTGACTTTC.

This CDR3 reads CASSFRLAGGRHNEQFF. Here the CDR3 DNA reads TGTGCCAGCAGCTTCAGGCTAGCGGGAGGTAGGCACAATGAGCAGTTCTTC. V is TRBV11-3 and J is TRBJ2-1, with 11 positions matching TRBD2. Germline values: CDR1 SGHNT, CDR2 YENEEA. The ends lost 3 bases at V and 5 bases at J; junction bases unmatched: 9. The CDR3 has 17 residues.

The chain is built from TRBV5-6 and TRBJ2-1; 11 bases fit TRBD2. The J segment lost 1 base and the V segment lost 1 base, leaving 7 bases of the junction unmatched. The CDR3 length is 18 residues. Looked up from germline, CDR1 is SGHDT and CDR2 is YYEEEE. The CDR3 region has the DNA TGTGCCAGCAGCTTGCGACTAGCGGGGTCATGGTCCTACAATGAGCAGTTCTTC. Its protein product is CASSLRLAGSWSYNEQFF.

The CDR3 protein is CAWRNPGQGAYEQYF. CDR3 nucleotides: TGTGCCTGGAGAAATCCGGGACAGGGGGCATACGAGCAGTACTTC. The chain combines TRBV30 with TRBJ2-7; 12 nucleotides align to TRBD1. The V and J ends lost 3 bases and 4 bases, in that order; junction bases with no gene match: 7. The CDR3 runs to 15 residues. CDR1 and CDR2 (germline): GTSNPN, SVGIG (reference sequence).

V is TRBV3-1 (or the pseudogene TRBV3-2) and J is TRBJ2-1; D gene ambiguous. Germline assignment: CDR1 LGHDT and CDR2 YNNKEL (reference sequence). The V gene lost 0 bases and the J gene lost 4 bases, with 10 bases spanning the gap. The CDR3 length is 15 residues. CDR3 protein: CASSQEHRLYNEQFF. The CDR3 DNA is TGTGCCAGCAGCCAAGAACACCGTCTGTACAATGAGCAGTTCTTC.

V usage is TRBV5-1 and J usage is TRBJ1-1; 8 bases match TRBD1. The CDR3 loop spans 13 amino acids. The germline CDR1 and CDR2 sequences are SGHRS and YFSETQ. Losses at the gene ends were 4 bases for V and 5 bases for J; bases not matched to a gene: 4. Here the CDR3 DNA reads TGCGCCAGCAGCGCGGGACAGGATACTGAAGCTTTCTTT. This codes for CASSAGQDTEAFF.

This rearrangement joins TRBV19 to TRBJ1-5, with D maybe TRBD1 (6 bases). CDR3 length equals 14 residues. Germline V gives CDR1 LNHDA, CDR2 SQIVND (reference sequence). V was pared by 4 bases and J by 5 bases, with 12 bases between. The CDR3 nucleotides read TGTGCCAGTAGTACCTGGACAGCGGATCAGCCCCAGCATTTT. Amino acid sequence: CASSTWTADQPQHF.

This chain uses TRBV11-2 with TRBJ1-1; 8 nucleotides match TRBD1. The CDR3 has 14 residues. With 5 bases clipped from V and 8 bases from J, the junction kept 10 bases outside the gene matches. Looked up from germline, CDR1 is SGHAT and CDR2 is FQNNGV. The CDR3 loop is CASSPGQGRVEAFF. The CDR3 DNA reads as TGTGCCAGCAGCCCTGGACAGGGAAGGGTCGAAGCTTTCTTT. Drawing the rest from reference TRBV11-2 and TRBJ1-1, the complete variable domain is EAGVAQSPRYKIIEKRQSVAFWCNPISGHATLYWYQQILGQGPKLLIQFQNNGVVDDSQLPKDRFSAERLKGVDSTLKIQPAKLEDSAVYLCASSPGQGRVEAFFGQGTRLTVV.

This rearrangement joins TRBV28 to TRBJ1-6; D uncertain. The CDR3 runs 12 residues. Trimming pared 4 bases from V and 12 bases from J, leaving 10 bases between. Germline values: CDR1 MDHEN, CDR2 SYDVKM. The CDR3: CASSSASEPLHF. CDR3 in DNA: TGTGCCAGCAGTTCTGCGAGTGAACCCCTCCACTTT.

The chain has TRBV11-2 and TRBJ1-3; D remains unclear. Trimming stripped 5 bases from V and 0 bases from J, with 14 bases between. Germline V gene lookup returns CDR1 SGHAT and CDR2 FQNNGV. The CDR3 is made up of 16 amino acids. In DNA, the CDR3 is TGTGCCAGCAGCACCCCATACGGGAGCTCTGGAAACACCATATATTTT. Protein: CASSTPYGSSGNTIYF.

The V gene is TRBV5-5, the J gene TRBJ1-1, with unresolved D. V shed 3 bases and J shed 0 bases, with 18 bases lying between them. The CDR3 spans 17 residues. Germline values: CDR1 SGHKS, CDR2 YYEKEE (reference sequence). The CDR3 is CASSSGGGGSMNTEAFF. For the CDR3, the DNA is TGTGCCAGCAGCTCAGGCGGTGGAGGGTCCATGAACACTGAAGCTTTCTTT.

This chain links TRBV11-1 with TRBJ2-7; 11 bases line up with TRBD1. CDR3 size: 14 residues. Looked up from germline, CDR1 is SGHAT and CDR2 is FQDESV (reference sequence). With V trimmed by 5 bases and J by 3 bases, 3 bases remained unmatched. CDR3 amino acids: CASSPGQGDYEQYF. The CDR3, as DNA: TGTGCCAGCAGCCCGGGACAGGGGGACTACGAGCAGTACTTC.

The chain combines TRBV9 with TRBJ1-6, with D hard to call. This CDR3 contains 12 residues. Germline CDR1 reads SGDLS; CDR2 reads YYNGEE. V was pared by 0 bases and J by 11 bases, with 6 bases between. In DNA form, the CDR3 reads TGTGCCAGCAGCGTAGGGGCACCACCCCTCCACTTT. Amino acid sequence: CASSVGAPPLHF.

J is TRBJ2-7 and V is TRBV10-2, with 10 bases that match TRBD2. The CDR3 spans 14 residues. Germline V CDR1 and CDR2: WSHSY, SAAADI. J gave up 7 bases and V 3 bases, and 6 bases lay outside the gene matches. CDR3 loop: CASSDLGLAREQYF. The CDR3 DNA follows: TGCGCCAGCAGTGATCTGGGACTAGCGCGGGAGCAGTACTTC.

This clone was seen a handful of times. The V call is TRBV19, the J call TRBJ2-7, with D hard to call. The V gene lost 3 bases and the J gene lost 6 bases, with 15 bases spanning the gap. The CDR3 is 14 residues long. From germline, CDR1 is LNHDA and CDR2 SQIVND (reference sequence). The CDR3 spells CASSISTVQGEQYF. CDR3 in DNA: TGTGCCAGTAGTATTTCGACTGTTCAAGGCGAGCAGTACTTC.

To note about this clone: A read error may account for a junction end that differs from germline. This chain links TRBV4-1 with TRBJ1-1; D might be TRBD1 (6 bases). The CDR3 consists of 16 residues. Germline V gene sequence: CDR1 MGHRA, CDR2 YSYEKL. The CDR3 loop is CASSQAGTLAGRNQPF. CDR3 nucleotides: TGCGCCAGCAGCCAAGCCGGGACACTCGCCGGGCGCAATCAGCCCTTT.

This chain connects TRBV4-1 to TRBJ2-2; D may be TRBD2 (6 bases). The CDR3 runs to 17 residues. V was pared by 0 bases and J by 2 bases, with 13 bases between. Germline CDR1 is MGHRA and CDR2 is YSYEKL. The CDR3 protein is CASSQERGGVNTGELFF. The CDR3 coding sequence is TGCGCCAGCAGCCAAGAACGCGGCGGGGTTAACACCGGGGAGCTGTTTTTT.

The chain links TRBV28 to TRBJ1-4; unclear D gene. Trimming left V 6 bases short and J 7 bases short, with 12 bases between. The CDR3 runs 13 residues. Germline V gives CDR1 MDHEN, CDR2 SYDVKM. In DNA form, the CDR3 reads TGTGCCAGCAGGAGAGGGTTTGGTGAAAAACTGTTTTTT. Amino acid sequence: CASRRGFGEKLFF.